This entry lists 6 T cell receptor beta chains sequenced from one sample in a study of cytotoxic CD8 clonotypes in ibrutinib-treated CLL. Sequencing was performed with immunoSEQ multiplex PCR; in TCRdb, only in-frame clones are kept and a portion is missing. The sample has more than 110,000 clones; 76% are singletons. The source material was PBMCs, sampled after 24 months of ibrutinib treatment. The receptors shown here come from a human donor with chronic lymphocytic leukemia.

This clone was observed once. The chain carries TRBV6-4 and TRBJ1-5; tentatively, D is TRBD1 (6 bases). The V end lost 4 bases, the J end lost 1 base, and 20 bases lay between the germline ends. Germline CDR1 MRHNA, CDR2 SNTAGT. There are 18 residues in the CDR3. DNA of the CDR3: TGTGCCAGCAGTGGGGGGCCCAGGTGGGTAAGGAGCAATCAGCCCCAGCATTTT. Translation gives CASSGGPRWVRSNQPQHF.

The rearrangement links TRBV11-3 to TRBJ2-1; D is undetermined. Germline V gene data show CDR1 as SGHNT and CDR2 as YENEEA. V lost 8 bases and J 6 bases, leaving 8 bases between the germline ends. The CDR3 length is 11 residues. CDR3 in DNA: TGTGCCAGCGGAAGAGCCAATGAGCAGTTCTTC. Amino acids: CASGRANEQFF.

The CDR3 DNA is TGTGCCAGCTCCCCGGGGGACTACAATGAGCAGTTCTTC. Translated, it gives CASSPGDYNEQFF. This chain links TRBV18 with TRBJ2-1; a weak D match, TRBD2 (6 bases). CDR1 is KGHSH and CDR2 is LQKENI in the germline V gene. The CDR3 contains 13 residues. The V end was cut by 6 bases, the J end by 3 bases, with 9 bases between.

CDR3 loop: CAWSPPSYEQYF. The DNA for the CDR3 is TGTGCCTGGAGTCCTCCCTCCTACGAGCAGTACTTC. V gene TRBV30 combines with J gene TRBJ2-7; D gene unclear. This CDR3 spans 12 amino acids. Per germline, CDR1 GTSNPN and CDR2 SVGIG (reference sequence). Trimming took off 2 bases at V and 0 bases at J, with 5 bases between the two ends.

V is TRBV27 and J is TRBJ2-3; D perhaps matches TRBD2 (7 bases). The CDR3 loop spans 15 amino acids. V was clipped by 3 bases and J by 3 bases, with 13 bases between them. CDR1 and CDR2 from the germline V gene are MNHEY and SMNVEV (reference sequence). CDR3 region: CASSFRGRGTDTQYF. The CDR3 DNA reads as TGTGCCAGCAGTTTCCGGGGGAGGGGGACAGATACGCAGTATTTT.

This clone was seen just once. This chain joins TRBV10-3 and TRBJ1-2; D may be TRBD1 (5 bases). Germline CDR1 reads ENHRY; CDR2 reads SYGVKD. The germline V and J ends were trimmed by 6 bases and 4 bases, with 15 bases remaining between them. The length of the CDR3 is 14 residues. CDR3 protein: CAISKQVGTYGYTF. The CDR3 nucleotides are TGTGCCATCAGCAAACAGGTGGGAACCTATGGCTACACCTTC.